This is a list of T cell receptor beta chains from one sample in a study of blood T cell repertoires in COVID-19. The assay was immunoSEQ multiplex PCR, and TCRdb's table has in-frame clones only and misses some. The sample records around 150,000 clones, around 90% being singletons. The sample was peripheral blood. The receptors come from a man between 60 and 75 years old with acute or convalescent COVID-19. CDR3s include the opening cysteine and the closing phenylalanine or tryptophan. The D gene is left open where the match is weak. Clone size is given for some rows only: seen once, a few or many times, or a class if the clone is expanded.

abundance	d_gene	len	v_gene	j_gene	CDR3aa	CDR3nt
-	-	15	TRBV4-2	TRBJ2-1	CASSQDNLAGFEQFF	TGTGCCAGCAGCCAAGATAACCTCGCGGGGTTTGAGCAGTTCTTC
-	TRBD2	15	TRBV18	TRBJ2-1	CASSSGTSGGSEQFF	TGTGCCAGCTCGTCCGGGACTAGCGGGGGGAGTGAGCAGTTCTTC
-	TRBD1	17	TRBV27	TRBJ2-2	CASSFYGTGVDTGELFF	TGTGCCAGCAGTTTCTACGGGACAGGGGTTGACACCGGGGAGCTGTTTTTT
few	TRBD2	17	TRBV18	TRBJ2-2	CASSPRGSGGVAGELFF	TGTGCCAGCTCACCCCGTGGTAGCGGGGGGGTCGCCGGGGAGCTGTTTTTT
-	TRBD1	16	TRBV5-6	TRBJ2-3	CASSSWTGTSTDTQYF	TGTGCCAGCAGCTCATGGACAGGGACAAGCACAGATACGCAGTATTTT
-	-	13	TRBV6-6	TRBJ2-3	CASSYGEADTQYF	TGTGCCAGCAGTTACGGAGAAGCAGATACGCAGTATTTT
-	-	11	TRBV20-1	TRBJ1-5	CSASVVGAQHF	TGCAGTGCTAGTGTCGTCGGGGCCCAGCATTTT
once	-	16	TRBV6-4	TRBJ1-1	CASSDETRGLNTEAFF	TGTGCCAGCAGTGATGAGACGCGGGGCCTTAACACTGAAGCTTTCTTT
-	TRBD1	18	TRBV5-1	TRBJ2-6	CASSLTGTGTSGANVLTF	TGCGCCAGCAGCTTGACCGGGACAGGGACCTCTGGGGCCAACGTCCTGACTTTC
-	TRBD2	16	TRBV24-1	TRBJ2-2	CATSDGGGINTGELFF	TGTGCCACCAGTGATGGCGGGGGGATCAACACCGGGGAGCTGTTTTTT
-	-	16	TRBV4-1	TRBJ2-7	CASSQDTAGAQNEQYF	TGCGCCAGCAGCCAAGACACGGCAGGGGCACAGAACGAGCAGTACTTC
-	TRBD1	16	TRBV6-6	TRBJ1-5	CASSRGTGFGNQPQHF	TGTGCCAGCAGTCGGGGGACAGGGTTCGGCAATCAGCCCCAGCATTTT
-	TRBD2	17	TRBV5-4	TRBJ2-2	CASSFHFSGGNTGELFF	TGTGCCAGCAGCTTTCACTTTAGCGGGGGAAACACCGGGGAGCTGTTTTTT
once	-	13	TRBV6-5	TRBJ1-2	CASTVGQNYGYTF	TGTGCCAGCACCGTTGGACAGAACTATGGCTACACCTTC
-	-	13	TRBV5-1	TRBJ2-7	CASSFSTGYEQYF	TGCGCCAGCAGCTTTTCTACCGGCTACGAGCAGTACTTC
few	-	13	TRBV11-2	TRBJ1-2	CASSLTSLYGYTF	TGTGCCAGCAGCTTAACTTCTCTTTATGGCTACACCTTC
-	TRBD1	16	TRBV19	TRBJ1-5	CASSPKDRGSNQPQHF	TGTGCCAGTAGCCCTAAGGACAGGGGTAGCAATCAGCCCCAGCATTTT
-	TRBD2	14	TRBV7-3	TRBJ2-1	CASSPSGVNNEQFF	TGTGCCAGCAGCCCAAGCGGGGTCAACAATGAGCAGTTCTTC
-	TRBD1	13	TRBV28	TRBJ1-2	CASSFLTGGGYTF	TGTGCCAGCAGTTTCCTGACAGGGGGAGGCTACACCTTC
few	-	14	TRBV7-8	TRBJ2-7	CASSLDGRGYEQYF	TGTGCCAGCAGCTTAGATGGCAGGGGCTACGAGCAGTACTTC
-	TRBD2	14	TRBV2	TRBJ2-7	CASNRAGGRHEQYF	TGTGCCAGCAACCGAGCGGGGGGGCGGCACGAGCAGTACTTC
-	-	13	TRBV27	TRBJ1-2	CASSYGQLYGYTF	TGTGCCAGCAGTTACGGACAACTCTATGGCTACACCTTC
-	-	17	TRBV18	TRBJ1-6	CASSPHSPDSPVSPLHF	TGTGCCAGCTCACCACACTCCCCGGACAGTCCTGTTTCACCCCTCCACTTT
-	-	13	TRBV5-1	TRBJ1-1	CASSFWTNTEAFF	TGCGCCAGCAGCTTCTGGACAAACACTGAAGCTTTCTTT